This is a list of T cell receptor beta chains from one sample in a study of cytomegalovirus exposure and HLA in healthy donors. Some clones are missing from TCRdb's copy, which holds only in-frame ones; the method was immunoSEQ multiplex PCR. The sample carries 120,000 or so clones, roughly 89% recorded once. Sequencing input: PBMCs. The receptors shown here come from a woman between 18 and 29 years old in good health and CMV-seronegative. Each CDR3 is given with its conserved first and last residue. D genes are given only for firm matches. Rows give clone size only sometimes, using once, few, many, or a class for an expanded clone.

>TRBV7-8|TRBD1|-|TRBJ2-7
TGTGCCAGCAGCTTAGAGTGGACAGGGGGCGAGCAGTACTTC
CASSLEWTGGEQYF
>TRBV19|-|few|TRBJ1-2
TGTGCCAGTAGTACAGAAACGGGCCGGGGATATGGCTACACCTTC
CASSTETGRGYGYTF
>TRBV25-1|TRBD2|-|TRBJ2-2
TGTGCCAGCCAGAGCGGGAGTAACACCGGGGAGCTGTTTTTT
CASQSGSNTGELFF
>TRBV19|-|-|TRBJ2-7
TGTGCCACCTCCAAGGACAGCTTCTACGAGCAGTACTTC
CATSKDSFYEQYF
>TRBV7-6|TRBD1|-|TRBJ2-7
TGTGCCAGCAGTCCCGGACAGGGAGCCTACGAGCAGTACTTC
CASSPGQGAYEQYF
>TRBV7-2|TRBD1|-|TRBJ1-5
TGTGCCAGCAGCCAGGGGGTCCTAAGCAATCAGCCCCAGCATTTT
CASSQGVLSNQPQHF
>TRBV5-1|TRBD2|-|TRBJ2-1
TGCGCCAGCAGCCCCCGGACTAGCGGGACCTTATACAATGAGCAGTTCTTC
CASSPRTSGTLYNEQFF
>TRBV4-2|-|-|TRBJ2-1
TGTGCCAGCAGCCGGGGTTTTGGGGCTTGGGATGAGCAGTTCTTC
CASSRGFGAWDEQFF
>TRBV30|-|-|TRBJ2-1
TGTGCCTGGAGTCTTGTCGTTGAGCAGTTCTTC
CAWSLVVEQFF
>TRBV6-1|-|-|TRBJ1-2
TGTGCCAGCAGTGAAGTTATCAGGGGTTCTGGCTACACCTTC
CASSEVIRGSGYTF
>TRBV5-1|-|-|TRBJ1-2
TGCGCCAGCAGCTTGGACACCCCGCAGGATGGCTACACCTTC
CASSLDTPQDGYTF
>TRBV6-6|-|-|TRBJ2-7
TGTGCCAGCAGTTCAGGGGTCGAGCAGTACTTC
CASSSGVEQYF
>TRBV30|-|-|TRBJ1-1
TGTGCCTGCCTCTCCAGGGACTTGGGGGCTGAAGCTTTCTTT
CACLSRDLGAEAFF
>TRBV7-9|-|-|TRBJ1-6
TGTGCCAGCAGCGCCTCCGGGACACTTAATTCACCCCTCCACTTT
CASSASGTLNSPLHF
>TRBV1|-|-|TRBJ1-4
TGCACCAGCAGCCAGTTGTCACAGGGGGGTGAAAAACTGTTTTTT
CTSSQLSQGGEKLFF
>TRBV4-3|-|-|TRBJ2-1
TGCGCCAGCAAGGCGGGCCGAGTCTCCGATGAGCAGTTCTTC
CASKAGRVSDEQFF
>TRBV4-1|-|-|TRBJ1-6
TGCGCCAGCAGCCAAGATATGGCAGGGGTGAATTCACCCCTCCACTTT
CASSQDMAGVNSPLHF
>TRBV9|TRBD2|-|TRBJ2-5
TGTGCCAGCAGCGACCTATCACTAGCGGGCCAAGAGACCCAGTACTTC
CASSDLSLAGQETQYF
>TRBV7-9|TRBD1|-|TRBJ1-2
TGTGCCAGCAGCATCGCCGGGACAGGGGTTGGCTACACCTTC
CASSIAGTGVGYTF
>TRBV5-4|TRBD2|-|TRBJ2-5
TGTGCCAGCAGCTTGGTGGCGGGGGGCCTAGAGACCCAGTACTTC
CASSLVAGGLETQYF
>TRBV19|-|-|TRBJ2-2
TGTGCCAGTAGTATAGCCAGGAACACCGGGGAGCTGTTTTTT
CASSIARNTGELFF
>TRBV28|-|-|TRBJ2-7
TGTGCCAGCAGTTTTCAGGGGACCTACGAGCAGTACTTC
CASSFQGTYEQYF
>TRBV2|TRBD2|-|TRBJ2-5
TGTGCCAGCAAGCCAGGGAGCGGGGGGCAAGAGACCCAGTACTTC
CASKPGSGGQETQYF
>TRBV5-5|TRBD2|-|TRBJ2-3
TGTGCCAGCAGCTTGCCGGTAGCGGGAAGCACAGATACGCAGTATTTT
CASSLPVAGSTDTQYF
>TRBV19|-|-|TRBJ1-1
TGTGCCAGTAGTATGGCCCCTGGTCCCAGGGTCGGCACTGAAGCTTTCTTT
CASSMAPGPRVGTEAFF
>TRBV28|-|-|TRBJ1-1
TGTGCCAGCAGTTCTGGACAAGCCAACACTGAAGCTTTCTTT
CASSSGQANTEAFF
>TRBV6-5|TRBD1|-|TRBJ2-7
TGTGCCAGCAGATCTCCGGGACAGGGGGCGTCACAGCAGTACTTC
CASRSPGQGASQQYF
>TRBV19|-|-|TRBJ1-3
TGTGCCAGTAGTATCCCGACTTCCCGAGGAACCATATATTTT
CASSIPTSRGTIYF
>TRBV4-3|-|-|TRBJ1-1
TGCGCCAGCAGCCCGGACATTAACACTGAAGCTTTCTTT
CASSPDINTEAFF
>TRBV28|TRBD1|-|TRBJ2-7
TGTGCCACCACACAGGGGGCCTACGAGCAGTACTTC
CATTQGAYEQYF
>TRBV28|TRBD1|-|TRBJ2-7
TGTGCCAGCACCGTTACCGGACAGGTTTCGGGGAGTGAGCAGTACTTC
CASTVTGQVSGSEQYF
>TRBV6-5|TRBD1|-|TRBJ2-7
TGTGCCAGCAGGCCGGGGACAGGTCCTGTCATTGAGCAGTACTTC
CASRPGTGPVIEQYF
>TRBV5-4|-|once|TRBJ2-5
TGTGCCAGCAGCCTTGGGAGTGGTCTCCAAGAGACCCAGTACTTC
CASSLGSGLQETQYF
>TRBV19|-|few|TRBJ2-7
TGTGCCAGTAGGAAGCCAGGGGACGGAGTATACGAGCAGTACTTC
CASRKPGDGVYEQYF
>TRBV2|TRBD2|-|TRBJ2-5
TGTGCCAGCAGTATTCCTAGCGGACTACAAGAGACCCAGTACTTC
CASSIPSGLQETQYF
>TRBV5-1|-|-|TRBJ2-2
TGCGCCAGCAGCGGTACTAGCAGCACCGGGGAGCTGTTTTTT
CASSGTSSTGELFF
>TRBV29-1|-|-|TRBJ2-2
TGCAGCGCCGGGACTCGCTACACCGGGGAGCTGTTTTTT
CSAGTRYTGELFF
>TRBV7-9|TRBD2|-|TRBJ2-4
TGTGCCAGCAGCCAGGGCCGACTAGCGGAAATGACCAAAAACATTCAGTACTTC
CASSQGRLAEMTKNIQYF
>TRBV6-6|-|-|TRBJ2-1
TGTGCCAGCGGGGGGTCACGCAATGAGCAGTTCTTC
CASGGSRNEQFF
>TRBV6-5|-|once|TRBJ2-7
TGTGCCAGCAGTTACTTGAGTGAGCAGTACTTC
CASSYLSEQYF
>TRBV30|-|few|TRBJ1-1
TGTGCCTGGAGTGTAAAGCAAACGAGGAGGTTAGGCACTGAAGCTTTCTTT
CAWSVKQTRRLGTEAFF
>TRBV19|-|-|TRBJ2-1
TGTGCCAGTAGTAATAGACAGAGCTCCTACAATGAGCAGTTCTTC
CASSNRQSSYNEQFF
>TRBV10-2|-|-|TRBJ1-2
TGCGCCATCGCGGGAGGGGCCCCAGCTAACTATGGCTACACCTTC
CAIAGGAPANYGYTF
>TRBV10-3|-|few|TRBJ1-3
TGTGCCATCAGTACTCAACGACAGTTCTCTGGAAACACCATATATTTT
CAISTQRQFSGNTIYF
>TRBV11-3|-|-|TRBJ1-3
TGTGCCAGCAGCATCTTAACAGGGTCTGGAAACACCATATATTTT
CASSILTGSGNTIYF
>TRBV5-5|TRBD2|-|TRBJ2-2
TGTGCCAGCAGCACCTGGACTAGTCAGAACACCGGGGAGCTGTTTTTT
CASSTWTSQNTGELFF
>TRBV28|-|-|TRBJ2-3
TGTGCCAGCAGCCAACAGGGAAGTGTCACAGATACGCAGTATTTT
CASSQQGSVTDTQYF
>TRBV6-6|-|-|TRBJ1-5
TGTGCCAGCAGTTACTCAACAGCCCAGCCCCAGCATTTT
CASSYSTAQPQHF
>TRBV28|-|-|TRBJ1-1
TGTGCCAGCAGCCTCGCGGGGGGGGCGATGAGTGATTTCTTT
CASSLAGGAMSDFF
>TRBV30|-|-|TRBJ2-5
TGTGCCTGGAGTGTCTTAGAGACCCAGTACTTC
CAWSVLETQYF
>TRBV4-1|-|-|TRBJ2-1
TGCGCCAGCAGCCAAGGACAATTAAGTTGGACCTACAATGAGCAGTTCTTC
CASSQGQLSWTYNEQFF
>TRBV6-5|TRBD2|-|TRBJ2-7
TGTGCCAGCAGTTACGCCGGGACTAGCGGGAGACTGTACTTC
CASSYAGTSGRLYF
>TRBV18|TRBD2|-|TRBJ2-1
TGTGCCAGCTCGCCGTCGGACACCAAGGGACTAGCGGGGGCCCGGAGCTCCTACAATGAGCAGTTCTTC
CASSPSDTKGLAGARSSYNEQFF